This entry lists 11 T cell receptor beta chains sequenced from one sample in a study of T cells of healthy individuals. TCRdb independently ran MiXCR on the 5' RACE reads; one entry per CDR3 protein. The sample records 100,000 or so distinct CDR3 sequences, 17% being singletons. These TCRs come from a human donor in good health.

This clonotype was detected only a few times. The rearrangement joins TRBV4-1 to TRBJ2-5; weak D call: TRBD1 (5 bases). Germline loops: CDR1 MGHRA, CDR2 YSYEKL. V was pared by 0 bases and J by 5 bases, with 13 bases between. The CDR3 consists of 15 residues. The CDR3: CASSQDKGPWETQYF. DNA for the CDR3: TGCGCCAGCAGCCAAGATAAGGGGCCGTGGGAGACCCAGTACTTC.

This clonotype was picked up many times. The J gene is TRBJ2-1, the V gene TRBV7-9, with 7 bases fitting TRBD1. The CDR3 has 15 amino acids. CDR1 is SEHNR and CDR2 is FQNEAQ in the germline V gene (reference sequence). The trim removed 3 bases at V and 3 bases at J, leaving 5 bases unmatched. The CDR3: CASSFSGQDYNEQFF. In DNA form, the CDR3 reads TGTGCCAGCAGCTTCTCCGGACAGGACTACAATGAGCAGTTCTTC.

The chain carries TRBV27 and TRBJ2-1; 9 bases match TRBD2. Looked up from germline, CDR1 is MNHEY and CDR2 is SMNVEV (reference sequence). J was trimmed by 8 bases and V by 3 bases; bases with no gene match: 14. There are 17 residues in the CDR3. As DNA, the CDR3 is TGTGCCAGCAGTTTCCAATATAGCGGGAGTGGGGGCGATGAGCAGTTCTTC. Amino acids: CASSFQYSGSGGDEQFF.

The CDR3 nucleotides read TGCAGCGTTGAAAAGGGGCCAACTGAAGCTTTCTTT. Translated: CSVEKGPTEAFF. The chain links TRBV29-1 to TRBJ1-1, with D perhaps matching TRBD1 (5 bases). CDR3 size: 12 residues. Per germline, CDR1 SQVTM and CDR2 ANQGSEA. Trimming left V 2 bases short and J 5 bases short, with 9 bases between.

Regarding this clonotype: At one end the junction does not follow the germline gene, possibly because of a read error. The chain is built from TRBV30 and TRBJ2-5, with D perhaps TRBD2 (6 bases). CDR1 and CDR2 from the germline V gene are GTSNPN and SVGIG (reference sequence). The length of the CDR3 is 16 residues. The CDR3 region has the DNA TGTACCTGGAGTGCACTCGATCGGGAGTCAGGAGAGACCCAGTACTTC. It codes for CTWSALDRESGETQYF.

This clonotype occurred a few times. This chain uses TRBV7-9 with TRBJ1-4; 11 bases agree with TRBD1. CDR3 length: 17 amino acids. V lost 5 bases to trimming and J lost 0 bases; unmatched junction nucleotides: 5. Germline V gene data show CDR1 as SEHNR and CDR2 as FQNEAQ (reference sequence). The CDR3 loop reads CASSGRDRGSTNEKLFF. CDR3 coding DNA: TGTGCCAGCAGCGGCCGGGACAGGGGGTCAACTAATGAAAAACTGTTTTTT.

This chain connects TRBV2 to TRBJ1-2, with 10 bases matching TRBD1. Per germline, CDR1 SNHLY and CDR2 FYNNEI. The ends lost 8 bases at V and 8 bases at J; junction bases unmatched: 14. The length of the CDR3 is 15 residues. CDR3 DNA: TGTGCCAGCTCTATCAGTAGACAGGGGGCGATCGGCTACACCTTC. It codes for CASSISRQGAIGYTF.

The chain links TRBV20-1 to TRBJ2-3; 12 nucleotides align to TRBD2. The CDR3 is 17 residues long. The V gene's germline CDR1 is DFQATT and CDR2 SNEGSKA (reference sequence). J was trimmed by 5 bases and V by 3 bases; bases with no gene match: 12. The CDR3 nucleotides read TGCAGTGCTAGTAAACCCTCTAGCGGGGGGGAGTTAGATACGCAGTATTTT. Translating it yields CSASKPSSGGELDTQYF.

This clonotype has a count of ten or more. This chain uses TRBV6-2 or TRBV6-3 with TRBJ1-2; 7 nucleotides agree with TRBD1. CDR3 length equals 13 residues. V lost 2 bases and J lost 8; bases outside the gene matches: 5. CDR1 and CDR2 from the germline V gene are MNHEY and SVGEGT. The CDR3 spells CASSYLSGGGYTF. Here the CDR3 DNA reads TGTGCCAGCAGTTACCTGTCAGGGGGAGGCTACACCTTC.

J is TRBJ1-2 and V is TRBV6-5; D may be TRBD1 (5 bases). V was shortened by 0 bases and J by 5 bases, with 10 bases between the two germline ends. CDR3 length: 14 amino acids. Germline CDR1 and CDR2: MNHEY and SVGAGI. In DNA, the CDR3 is TGTGCCAGCAGTTACTCGGAGGGACCATATGGCTACACCTTC. Amino acids: CASSYSEGPYGYTF.

The chain recombines TRBV25-1 with TRBJ2-5, with D perhaps matching TRBD2 (5 bases). V lost 0 bases to trimming and J lost 3 bases, with 14 bases between them. Germline assignment: CDR1 MGHDK and CDR2 SYGVNS. The CDR3 sequence is 16 residues long. The CDR3: CASSEYPPTREETQYF. The CDR3 DNA follows: TGTGCCAGCAGTGAATACCCACCCACTAGGGAAGAGACCCAGTACTTC.